What follows describes a single T cell receptor (beta chain). Its antigen remains undetermined. Base qualities are missing; no much larger clone stands one base away. Collaborating institutions collected whole blood in K2EDTA tubes following their own protocols. For TCRbeta analysis, collaborator samples were shipped as frozen whole blood, as isolated PBMCs, or as DNA extracted from either sample type. The data were taken from a study of blood T cell repertoires in COVID-19 (dated by TCRdb to 2020 to 2021). With respect to the entire study: Collaborator samples came from the United States, Italy and Spain and covered acute and convalescent phases of COVID-19. The material from the prospective study consisted of cDNA or gDNA derived from T cells, B-cell-depleted T cells, or PBMCs. The dataset comprised deeply sampled blood TCRbeta repertoires from subjects exposed to, actively infected with, or recovered from COVID-19. The repertoires were made available in a free public database intended to serve as a resource for research on the immune response to SARS-CoV-2. Samples came from the ongoing ImmuneRACE study (first 160 participants) plus 1,254 subjects from 6 global collaborators. Sample metadata almost always included a de-identified subject ID, COVID-19 status, age in years and sex. Where HLA class I and class II types were available, the types were taken from metadata supplied by the sample provider, not from assay-based typing.

TCRbeta CDR3 regions were amplified from genomic DNA by means of the immunoSEQ Assay, a bias-controlled multiplex PCR. On the study's bioinformatics: The number of nucleated cells in each sample was estimated from the amplification of reference gene primers within the assay. Sequence reads were collapsed and filtered to measure the absolute abundance of every unique TCRbeta CDR3 rearrangement. Productive Simpson clonality was computed per sample as the square root of Simpson's diversity index over productive rearrangements. Held by TCRdb, this immuneACCESS table contains in-frame sequences only and omits some clones. Under half of the omission traces to an unresolved V gene where checked; the cause of the rest is unknown. The V and J calls and clone size are taken from that table; D and trimming were inferred from the DNA. This sample has about 81,000 clones in its table, and roughly 86% of those were observed once. Together, the top ten hold around 6.9% of the sample.

Overall results and qualifications from the work: How much clinical and demographic metadata was included differed by source and by participant, and the metadata was provided uncurated.

The CDR3 runs 18 amino acids, cysteine and phenylalanine included. The retained sequence is limited to the CDR3, 54 bases, with the frame set at the first base. V lost 3 bases and J lost 0 bases; the stretch between them is 18 bases long. From the germline V gene, CDR1 is SGHTS and CDR2 is YDEGEE. The clonotype originates from a human donor in a cohort sampled during active COVID-19. This chain is built from TRBV5-8 and TRBJ1-4, with the D segment identity uncertain. The sample taken for sequencing was peripheral blood. The bases read TGTGCCAGCAGCTGGGCCAGACCATCGAATGCAACTAATGAAAAACTGTTTTTT. Its coded protein is CASSWARPSNATNEKLFF.